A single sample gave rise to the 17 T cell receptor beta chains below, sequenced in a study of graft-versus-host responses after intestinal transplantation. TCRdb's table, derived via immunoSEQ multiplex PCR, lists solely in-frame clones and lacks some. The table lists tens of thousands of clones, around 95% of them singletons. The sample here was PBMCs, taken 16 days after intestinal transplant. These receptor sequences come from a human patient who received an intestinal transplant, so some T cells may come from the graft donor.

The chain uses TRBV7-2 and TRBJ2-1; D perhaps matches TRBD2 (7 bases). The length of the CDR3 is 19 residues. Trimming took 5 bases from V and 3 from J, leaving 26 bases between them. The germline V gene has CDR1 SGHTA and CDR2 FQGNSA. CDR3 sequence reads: CASSPKVGAAGTGYNEQFF. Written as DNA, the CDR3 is TGTGCCAGCAGCCCTAAAGTGGGGGCAGCGGGGACGGGCTACAATGAGCAGTTCTTC. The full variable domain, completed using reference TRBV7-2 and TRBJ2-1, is GAGVSQSPSNKVTEKGKDVELRCDPISGHTALYWYRQSLGQGLEFLIYFQGNSAPDKSGLPSDRFSAERTGGSVSTLTIQRTQQEDSAVYLCASSPKVGAAGTGYNEQFFGPGTRLTVL.

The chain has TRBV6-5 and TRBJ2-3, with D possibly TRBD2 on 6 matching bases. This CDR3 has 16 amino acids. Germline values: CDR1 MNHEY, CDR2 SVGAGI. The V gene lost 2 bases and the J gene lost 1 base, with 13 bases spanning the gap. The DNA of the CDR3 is TGTGCCAGCAGTTACCGGGGGAGCCAGGGCACAGATACGCAGTATTTT. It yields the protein CASSYRGSQGTDTQYF.

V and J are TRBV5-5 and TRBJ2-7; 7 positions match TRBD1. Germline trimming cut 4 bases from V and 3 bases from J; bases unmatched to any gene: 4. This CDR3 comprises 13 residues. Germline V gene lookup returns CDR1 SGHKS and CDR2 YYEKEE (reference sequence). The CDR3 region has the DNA TGTGCCAGCAGCCCGGGACAGATCTACGAGCAGTACTTC. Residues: CASSPGQIYEQYF. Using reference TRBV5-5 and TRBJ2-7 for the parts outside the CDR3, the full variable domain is DAGVTQSPTHLIKTRGQQVTLRCSPISGHKSVSWYQQVLGQGPQFIFQYYEKEERGRGNFPDRFSARQFPNYSSELNVNALLLGDSALYLCASSPGQIYEQYFGPGTRLTVT.

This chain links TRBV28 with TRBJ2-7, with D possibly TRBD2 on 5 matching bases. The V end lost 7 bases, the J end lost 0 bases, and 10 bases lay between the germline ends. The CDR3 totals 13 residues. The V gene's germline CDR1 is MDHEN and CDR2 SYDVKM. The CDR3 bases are TGTGCCAGCAAAAGCGGTAGCTCCTACGAGCAGTACTTC. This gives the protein CASKSGSSYEQYF.

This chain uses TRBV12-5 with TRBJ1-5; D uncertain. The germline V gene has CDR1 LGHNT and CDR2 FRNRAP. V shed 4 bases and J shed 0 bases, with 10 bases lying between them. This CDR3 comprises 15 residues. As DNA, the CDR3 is TGTGCTAGTGGTTCCCCCCCACATAGCAATCAGCCCCAGCATTTT. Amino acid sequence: CASGSPPHSNQPQHF. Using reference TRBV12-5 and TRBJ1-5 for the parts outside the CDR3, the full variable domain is DARVTQTPRHKVTEMGQEVTMRCQPILGHNTVFWYRQTMMQGLELLAYFRNRAPLDDSGMPKDRFSAEMPDATLATLKIQPSEPRDSAVYFCASGSPPHSNQPQHFGDGTRLSIL.

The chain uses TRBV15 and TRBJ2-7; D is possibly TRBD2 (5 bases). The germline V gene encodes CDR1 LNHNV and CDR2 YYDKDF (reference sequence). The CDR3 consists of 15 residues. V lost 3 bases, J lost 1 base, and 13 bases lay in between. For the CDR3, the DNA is TGTGCCACCAGCAGTGACGCAGCGGCTTCCTACGAGCAGTACTTC. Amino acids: CATSSDAAASYEQYF.

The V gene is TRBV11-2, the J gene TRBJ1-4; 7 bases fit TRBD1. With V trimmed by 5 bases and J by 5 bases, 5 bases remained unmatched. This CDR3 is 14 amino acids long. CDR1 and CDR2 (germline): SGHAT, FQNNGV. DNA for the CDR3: TGTGCCAGCAGCGGCCGGGACAGCAATGAAAAACTGTTTTTT. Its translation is CASSGRDSNEKLFF.

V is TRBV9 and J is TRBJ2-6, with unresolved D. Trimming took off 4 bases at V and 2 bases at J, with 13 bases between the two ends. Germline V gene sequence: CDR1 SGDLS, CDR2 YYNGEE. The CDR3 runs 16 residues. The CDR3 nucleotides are TGTGCCAGCAGCCCGCCTTCTGGCGCTGGGGCCAACGTCCTGACTTTC. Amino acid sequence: CASSPPSGAGANVLTF.

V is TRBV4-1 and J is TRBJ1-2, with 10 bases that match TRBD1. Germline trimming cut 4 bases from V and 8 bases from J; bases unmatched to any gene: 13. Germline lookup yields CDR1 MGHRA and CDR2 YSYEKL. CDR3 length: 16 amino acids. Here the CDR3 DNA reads TGCGCCAGCAGCCCCTATTCGGGACAGGGGCGAGAAGGCTACACCTTC. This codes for CASSPYSGQGREGYTF.

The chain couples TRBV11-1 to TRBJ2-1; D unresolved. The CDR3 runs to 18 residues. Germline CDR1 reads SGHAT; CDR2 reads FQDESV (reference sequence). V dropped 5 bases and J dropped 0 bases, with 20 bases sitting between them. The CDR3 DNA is TGTGCCAGCAGCCTTGAATACGGAACCTACAGCTCCTACAATGAGCAGTTCTTC. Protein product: CASSLEYGTYSSYNEQFF. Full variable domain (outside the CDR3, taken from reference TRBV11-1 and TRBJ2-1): EAEVAQSPRYKITEKSQAVAFWCDPISGHATLYWYRQILGQGPELLVQFQDESVVDDSQLPKDRFSAERLKGVDSTLKIQPAELGDSAMYLCASSLEYGTYSSYNEQFFGPGTRLTVL.

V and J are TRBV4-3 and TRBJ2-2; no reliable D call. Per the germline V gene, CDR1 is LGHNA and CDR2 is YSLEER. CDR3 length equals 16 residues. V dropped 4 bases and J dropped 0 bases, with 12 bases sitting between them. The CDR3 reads CASSLEDRSNTGELFF. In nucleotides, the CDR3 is TGCGCCAGCAGCCTAGAGGACCGATCGAACACCGGGGAGCTGTTTTTT.

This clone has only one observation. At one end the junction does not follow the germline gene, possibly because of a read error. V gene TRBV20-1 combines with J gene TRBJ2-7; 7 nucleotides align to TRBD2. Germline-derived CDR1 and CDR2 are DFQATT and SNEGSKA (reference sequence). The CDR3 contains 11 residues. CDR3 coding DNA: TGCAGTGCTAGAGCTCAGGGACTACGGGAGTTC. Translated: CSARAQGLREF.

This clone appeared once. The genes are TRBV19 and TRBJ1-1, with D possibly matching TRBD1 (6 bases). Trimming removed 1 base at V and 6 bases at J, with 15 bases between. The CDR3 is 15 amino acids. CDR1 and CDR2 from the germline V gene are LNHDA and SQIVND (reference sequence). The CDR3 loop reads CASSIAPLGAPEAFF. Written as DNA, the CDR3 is TGTGCCAGTAGTATAGCCCCCTTGGGGGCCCCTGAAGCTTTCTTT. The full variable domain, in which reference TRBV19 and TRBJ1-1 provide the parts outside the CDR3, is DGGITQSPKYLFRKEGQNVTLSCEQNLNHDAMYWYRQDPGQGLRLIYYSQIVNDFQKGDIAEGYSVSREKKESFPLTVTSAQKNPTAFYLCASSIAPLGAPEAFFGQGTRLTVV.

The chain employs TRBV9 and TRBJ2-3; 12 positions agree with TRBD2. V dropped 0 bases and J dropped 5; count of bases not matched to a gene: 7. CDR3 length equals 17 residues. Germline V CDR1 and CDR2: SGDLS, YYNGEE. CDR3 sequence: CASSVALAGGPGDTQYF. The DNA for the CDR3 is TGTGCCAGCAGCGTAGCTCTAGCGGGAGGGCCCGGAGATACGCAGTATTTT.

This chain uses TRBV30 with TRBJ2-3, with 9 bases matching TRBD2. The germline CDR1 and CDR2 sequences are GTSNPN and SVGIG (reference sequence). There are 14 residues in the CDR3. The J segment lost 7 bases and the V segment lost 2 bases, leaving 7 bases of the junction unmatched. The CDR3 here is CAWSRREGRNTQYF. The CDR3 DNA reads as TGTGCCTGGAGTCGGCGGGAGGGACGGAATACGCAGTATTTT.

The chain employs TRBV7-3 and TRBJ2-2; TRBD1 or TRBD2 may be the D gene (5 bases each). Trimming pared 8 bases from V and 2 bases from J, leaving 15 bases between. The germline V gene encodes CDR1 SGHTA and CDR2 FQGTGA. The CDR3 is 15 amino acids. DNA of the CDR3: TGTGCCAGCGGAATTGGGGGAATAAACACCGGGGAGCTGTTTTTT. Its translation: CASGIGGINTGELFF.

DNA of the CDR3: TGTGCTAGTGGTTTTTCGGTCTACCATAGCACAGATACGCAGTATTTT. The encoded protein is CASGFSVYHSTDTQYF. The V and J genes are TRBV12-5 and TRBJ2-3, with D uncertain. Germline V CDR1 and CDR2: LGHNT, FRNRAP. The CDR3 is made up of 16 amino acids. V gave up 3 bases and J gave up 0 bases, with 13 bases separating them. Filled out from reference TRBV12-5 and TRBJ2-3, the complete variable domain reads DARVTQTPRHKVTEMGQEVTMRCQPILGHNTVFWYRQTMMQGLELLAYFRNRAPLDDSGMPKDRFSAEMPDATLATLKIQPSEPRDSAVYFCASGFSVYHSTDTQYFGPGTRLTVL.